These 9 T cell receptor beta chains were all obtained from the same sample, sequenced in a study of T cells in Graves' hyperthyroidism and ophthalmopathy. RNA transcripts yielded amplified TCR beta CDR3 regions. First-round RT-PCR targeting the TCR CDR3 was performed with the HTBI primer set. In TCRdb, the multiplex PCR reads were re-called with MiXCR into one record per CDR3 protein. The repertoire includes 490,000 or so distinct CDR3 sequences, about 15% of them detected once, and 29% sits in the top ten. Sequencing used blood. The receptors originated from a woman aged 25 to 45 with Graves' ophthalmopathy.

The chain employs TRBV20-1 and TRBJ2-2; D perhaps matches TRBD1 (5 bases). Germline CDR1 reads DFQATT; CDR2 reads SNEGSKA (reference sequence). The CDR3 runs 16 residues. V lost 5 bases, J lost 1 base, and 17 bases lay in between. The CDR3 sequence is CSAPPDSYGNTGELFF. The CDR3 region has the DNA TGCAGTGCTCCCCCCGACAGCTACGGGAACACCGGGGAGCTGTTTTTT.

About this clonotype itself: This clone may be a read error of a much larger clone one base away. V is TRBV7-2 and J is TRBJ1-2; 9 bases are a match to TRBD1. CDR1 and CDR2 (germline): SGHTA, FQGNSA. J was trimmed by 4 bases and V by 2 bases; bases with no gene match: 2. This CDR3 contains 14 residues. In DNA, the CDR3 is TGTACCAGCAGCTTAAACAGGGGGCCCTATGGCTACACCTTC. Encoded protein: CTSSLNRGPYGYTF. Variable domain in full (rest from reference TRBV7-2 and TRBJ1-2): GAGVSQSPSNKVTEKGKDVELRCDPISGHTALYWYRQSLGQGLEFLIYFQGNSAPDKSGLPSDRFSAERTGGSVSTLTIQRTQQEDSAVYLCTSSLNRGPYGYTFGSGTRLTVV.

This clonotype was seen only a few times. The genes are TRBV19 and TRBJ1-2; tentative D call: TRBD1 (5 bases). Trimming left V 9 bases short and J 0 bases short, with 17 bases between. The CDR3 length is 15 residues. The germline gives CDR1 LNHDA, CDR2 SQIVND (reference sequence). CDR3 region: CASGRSGRANYGYTF. In nucleotides, the CDR3 is TGTGCCAGCGGAAGATCAGGGAGAGCTAACTATGGCTACACCTTC.

This clonotype was recorded many times. The genes are TRBV6-2 or TRBV6-3 and TRBJ1-5; weak D call: TRBD1 (6 bases). This CDR3 is built from 13 residues. CDR1 MNHEY and CDR2 SVGEGT come from the germline V gene. Trimming took off 2 bases at V and 9 bases at J, with 11 bases between the two ends. The CDR3 spells CASSYAQGRPQHF. The CDR3 nucleotides are TGTGCCAGCAGTTACGCACAGGGTCGGCCCCAGCATTTT.

This clonotype was seen a handful of times. This chain connects TRBV29-1 to TRBJ2-7; a possible D gene is TRBD2 (7 bases). CDR3 length: 13 amino acids. Germline V gene sequence: CDR1 SQVTM, CDR2 ANQGSEA. V was cut by 3 bases and J by 6 bases, with 15 bases left in between. Written as DNA, the CDR3 is TGCAGCGTTGATGGGGGGGCGACACCCGAGCAGTACTTC. It specifies CSVDGGATPEQYF.

V is TRBV3-1 and J is TRBJ2-7, with 7 positions matching TRBD1. This CDR3 contains 16 residues. Germline V lookup: CDR1 LGHDT, CDR2 YNNKEL (reference sequence). J lost 3 bases, V lost 3 bases, and 11 bases had no gene match. Written as DNA, the CDR3 is TGTGCCAGCAGCCAGGATCAGGGACAGCTTAGCTACGAGCAGTACTTC. This codes for CASSQDQGQLSYEQYF.

This clonotype occurred a few times. The chain uses TRBV9 and TRBJ2-3; D is tentatively TRBD1 or TRBD2 (5 bases each). CDR1 is SGDLS and CDR2 is YYNGEE in the germline V gene. Trimming removed 6 bases from V and 0 bases from J, with 17 bases in between. The CDR3 loop spans 16 amino acids. The CDR3 loop is CASTSGGASSTDTQYF. The CDR3 DNA reads as TGTGCCAGCACCAGTGGGGGAGCCTCTAGCACAGATACGCAGTATTTT.

This clonotype was counted many times. The chain carries TRBV20-1 and TRBJ2-5; D is uncertain. In germline, CDR1 is DFQATT, CDR2 SNEGSKA (reference sequence). The V end lost 8 bases, the J end lost 3 bases, and 19 bases lay between the germline ends. The CDR3 runs to 14 residues. The CDR3 loop reads CSINPAREEETQYF. DNA for the CDR3: TGCAGTATAAACCCCGCACGAGAGGAAGAGACCCAGTACTTC.

The chain recombines TRBV20-1 with TRBJ1-1; 8 positions agree with TRBD1. J was trimmed by 3 bases and V by 3 bases; bases with no gene match: 3. This CDR3 has 13 amino acids. Per germline, CDR1 DFQATT and CDR2 SNEGSKA (reference sequence). The CDR3 region is CSASKGQDTEAFF. The DNA for the CDR3 is TGCAGTGCTAGTAAGGGACAGGACACTGAAGCTTTCTTT.